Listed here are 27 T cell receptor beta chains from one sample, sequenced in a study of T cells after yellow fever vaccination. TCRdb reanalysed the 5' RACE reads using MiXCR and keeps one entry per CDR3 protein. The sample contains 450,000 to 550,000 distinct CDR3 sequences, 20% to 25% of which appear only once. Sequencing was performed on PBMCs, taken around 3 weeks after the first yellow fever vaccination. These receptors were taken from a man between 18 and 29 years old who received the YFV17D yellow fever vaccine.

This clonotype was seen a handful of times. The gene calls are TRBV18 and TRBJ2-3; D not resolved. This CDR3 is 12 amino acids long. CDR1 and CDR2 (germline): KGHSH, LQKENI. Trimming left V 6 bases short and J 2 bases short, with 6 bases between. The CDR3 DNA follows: TGTGCCAGCTCGTCGGTCACAGATACGCAGTATTTT. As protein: CASSSVTDTQYF.

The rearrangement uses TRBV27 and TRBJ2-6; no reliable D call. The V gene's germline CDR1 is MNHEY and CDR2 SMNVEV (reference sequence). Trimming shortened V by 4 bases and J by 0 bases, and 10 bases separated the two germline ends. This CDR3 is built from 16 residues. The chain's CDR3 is CASSSFMGSGANVLTF. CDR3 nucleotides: TGTGCCAGCAGTTCCTTTATGGGCTCTGGGGCCAACGTCCTGACTTTC.

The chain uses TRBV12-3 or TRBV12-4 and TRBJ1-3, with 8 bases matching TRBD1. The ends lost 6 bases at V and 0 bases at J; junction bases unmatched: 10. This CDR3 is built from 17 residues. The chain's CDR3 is CASRKTGQGVSGNTIYF. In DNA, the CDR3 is TGTGCCAGCAGGAAGACCGGACAGGGAGTCTCTGGAAACACCATATATTTT.

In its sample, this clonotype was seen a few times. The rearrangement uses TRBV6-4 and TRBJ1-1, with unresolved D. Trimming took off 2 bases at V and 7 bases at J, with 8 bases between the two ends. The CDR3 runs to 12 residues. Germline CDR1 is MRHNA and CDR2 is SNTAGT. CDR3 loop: CASSDGRNEAFF. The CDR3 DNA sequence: TGTGCCAGCAGTGACGGCAGAAATGAAGCTTTCTTT.

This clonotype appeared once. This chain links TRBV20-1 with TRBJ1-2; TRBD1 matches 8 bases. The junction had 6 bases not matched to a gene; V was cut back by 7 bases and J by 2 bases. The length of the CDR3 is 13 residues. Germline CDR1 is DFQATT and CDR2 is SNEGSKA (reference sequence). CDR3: CSVIRGLNYGYTF. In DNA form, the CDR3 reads TGCAGTGTAATCAGGGGGCTGAACTATGGCTACACCTTC.

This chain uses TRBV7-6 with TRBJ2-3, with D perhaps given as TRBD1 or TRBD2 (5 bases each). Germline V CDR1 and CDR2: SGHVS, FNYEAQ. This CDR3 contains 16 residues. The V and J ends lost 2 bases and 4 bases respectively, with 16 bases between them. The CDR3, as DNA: TGTGCCAGCAGCTTATTGACTACCCTGGGGGCAGATACGCAGTATTTT. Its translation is CASSLLTTLGADTQYF.

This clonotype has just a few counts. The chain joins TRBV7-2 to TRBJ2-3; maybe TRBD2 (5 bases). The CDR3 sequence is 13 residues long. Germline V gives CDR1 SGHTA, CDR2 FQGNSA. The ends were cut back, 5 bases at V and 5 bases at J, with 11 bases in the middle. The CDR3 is CASSPGVKDTQYF. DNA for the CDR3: TGTGCCAGCAGCCCCGGGGTTAAAGATACGCAGTATTTT.

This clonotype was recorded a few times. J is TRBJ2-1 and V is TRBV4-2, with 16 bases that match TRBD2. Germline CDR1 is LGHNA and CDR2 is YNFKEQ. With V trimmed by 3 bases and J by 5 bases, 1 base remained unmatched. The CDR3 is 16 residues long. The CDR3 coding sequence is TGTGCCAGCAGCCATGGGACTAGCGGGGGGGACAATGAGCAGTTCTTC. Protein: CASSHGTSGGDNEQFF.

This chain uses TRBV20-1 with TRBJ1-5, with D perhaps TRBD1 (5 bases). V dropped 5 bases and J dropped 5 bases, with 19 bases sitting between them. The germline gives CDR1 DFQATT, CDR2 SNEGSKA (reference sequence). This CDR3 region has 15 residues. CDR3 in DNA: TGCAGTGCTGGGGCTCCAGGGTCCCTAGATCAGCCCCAGCATTTT. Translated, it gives CSAGAPGSLDQPQHF.

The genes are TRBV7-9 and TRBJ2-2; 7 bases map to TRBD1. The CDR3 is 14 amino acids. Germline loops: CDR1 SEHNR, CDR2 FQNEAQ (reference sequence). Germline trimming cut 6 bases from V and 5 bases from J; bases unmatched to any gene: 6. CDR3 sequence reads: CASRSGTETGELFF. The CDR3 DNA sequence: TGTGCCAGCAGATCCGGGACAGAAACCGGGGAGCTGTTTTTT. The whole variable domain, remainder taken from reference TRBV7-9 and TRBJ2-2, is DTGVSQNPRHKITKRGQNVTFRCDPISEHNRLYWYRQTLGQGPEFLTYFQNEAQLEKSRLLSDRFSAERPKGSFSTLEIQRTEQGDSAMYLCASRSGTETGELFFGEGSRLTVL.

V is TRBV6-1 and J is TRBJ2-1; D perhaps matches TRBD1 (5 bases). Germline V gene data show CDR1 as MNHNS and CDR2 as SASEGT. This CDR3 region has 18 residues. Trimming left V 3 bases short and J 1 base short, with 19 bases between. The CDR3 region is CASSDHLVRGSSYNEQFF. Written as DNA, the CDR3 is TGTGCCAGCAGTGATCATTTAGTTAGGGGATCTTCCTACAATGAGCAGTTCTTC.

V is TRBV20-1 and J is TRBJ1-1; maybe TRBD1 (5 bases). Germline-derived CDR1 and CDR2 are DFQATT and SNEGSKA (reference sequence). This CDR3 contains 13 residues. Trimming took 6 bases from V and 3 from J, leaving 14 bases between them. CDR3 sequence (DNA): TGCAGTGCCCGGCTGGGGCAGGACACTGAAGCTTTCTTT. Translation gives CSARLGQDTEAFF.

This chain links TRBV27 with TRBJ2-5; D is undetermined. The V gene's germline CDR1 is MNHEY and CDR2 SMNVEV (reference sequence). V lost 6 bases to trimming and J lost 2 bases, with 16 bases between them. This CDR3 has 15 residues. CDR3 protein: CASSQFARMQETQYF. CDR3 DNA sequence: TGTGCCAGCAGCCAATTCGCAAGAATGCAAGAGACCCAGTACTTC.

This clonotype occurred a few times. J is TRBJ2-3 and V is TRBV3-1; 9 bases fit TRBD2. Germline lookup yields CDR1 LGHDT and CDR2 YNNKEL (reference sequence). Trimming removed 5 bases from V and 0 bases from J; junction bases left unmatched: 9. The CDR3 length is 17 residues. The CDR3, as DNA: TGTGCCAGCAGCTACCTGAGACTAGCGGCTAGCACAGATACGCAGTATTTT. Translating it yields CASSYLRLAASTDTQYF.

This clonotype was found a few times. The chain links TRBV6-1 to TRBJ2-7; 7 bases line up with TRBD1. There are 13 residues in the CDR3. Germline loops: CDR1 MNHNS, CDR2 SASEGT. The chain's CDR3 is CASTGISSYEQYF. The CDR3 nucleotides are TGTGCTTCGACAGGGATCAGCTCCTACGAGCAGTACTTC.

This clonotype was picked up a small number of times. The CDR3 bases are TGTGCCAGCAGAGCCGGGACAGGGGTCTACGAGCAGTACTTC. This encodes CASRAGTGVYEQYF. This rearrangement joins TRBV6-1 to TRBJ2-7; 10 bases are a match to TRBD1. The V segment lost 6 bases and the J segment 3 bases; nucleotides outside the gene matches: 5. From germline, CDR1 is MNHNS and CDR2 SASEGT. CDR3 length: 14 amino acids.

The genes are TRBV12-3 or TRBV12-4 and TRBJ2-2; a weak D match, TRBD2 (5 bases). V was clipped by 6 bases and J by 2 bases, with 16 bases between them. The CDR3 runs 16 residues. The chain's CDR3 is CASSPSTGTNTGELFF. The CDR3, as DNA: TGTGCCAGCAGCCCGTCAACGGGAACCAACACCGGGGAGCTGTTTTTT.

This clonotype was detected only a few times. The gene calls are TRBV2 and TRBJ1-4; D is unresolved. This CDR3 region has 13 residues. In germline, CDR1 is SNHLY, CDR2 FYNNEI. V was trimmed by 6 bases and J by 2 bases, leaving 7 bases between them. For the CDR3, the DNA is TGTGCCAGCAGAAGGTCCACTAATGAAAAACTGTTTTTT. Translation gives CASRRSTNEKLFF.

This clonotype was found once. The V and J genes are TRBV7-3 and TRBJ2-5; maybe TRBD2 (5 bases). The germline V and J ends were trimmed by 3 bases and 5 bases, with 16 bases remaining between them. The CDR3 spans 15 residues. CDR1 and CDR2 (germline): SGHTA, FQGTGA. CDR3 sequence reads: CASSFGSVSGETQYF. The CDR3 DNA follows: TGTGCCAGCAGCTTCGGTAGCGTATCGGGGGAGACCCAGTACTTC.

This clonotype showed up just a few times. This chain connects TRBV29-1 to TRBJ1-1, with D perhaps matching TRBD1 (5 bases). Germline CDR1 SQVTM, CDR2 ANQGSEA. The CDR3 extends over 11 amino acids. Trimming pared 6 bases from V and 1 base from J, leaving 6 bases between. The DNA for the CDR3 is TGCAGCGTGACAGAGAACACTGAAGCTTTCTTT. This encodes CSVTENTEAFF.

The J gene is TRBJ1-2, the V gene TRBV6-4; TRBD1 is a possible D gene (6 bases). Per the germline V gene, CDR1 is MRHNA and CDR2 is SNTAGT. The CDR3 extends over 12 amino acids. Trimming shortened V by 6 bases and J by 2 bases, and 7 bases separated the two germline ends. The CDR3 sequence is CASRDRNYGYTF. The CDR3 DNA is TGTGCCAGCAGGGACAGAAACTATGGCTACACCTTC.

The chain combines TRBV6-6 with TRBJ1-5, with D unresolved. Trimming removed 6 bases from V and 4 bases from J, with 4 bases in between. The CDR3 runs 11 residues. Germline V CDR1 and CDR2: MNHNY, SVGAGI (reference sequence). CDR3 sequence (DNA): TGTGCCAGCAGGGATAATCAGCCCCAGCATTTT. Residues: CASRDNQPQHF.

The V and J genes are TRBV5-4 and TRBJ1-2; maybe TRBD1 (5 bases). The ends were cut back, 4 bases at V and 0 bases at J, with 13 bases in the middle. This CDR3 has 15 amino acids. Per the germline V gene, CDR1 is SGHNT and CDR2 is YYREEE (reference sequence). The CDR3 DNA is TGTGCCAGCAGCCCGCGAGGGGAGTCTAACTATGGCTACACCTTC. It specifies CASSPRGESNYGYTF.

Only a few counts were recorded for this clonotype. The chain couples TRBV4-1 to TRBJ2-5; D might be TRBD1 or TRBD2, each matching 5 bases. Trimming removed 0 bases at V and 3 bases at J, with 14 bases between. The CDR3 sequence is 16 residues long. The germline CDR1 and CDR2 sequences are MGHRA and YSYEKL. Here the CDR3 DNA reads TGCGCCAGCAGCCAAGAGAGGGGCAGGAGTAAAGAGACCCAGTACTTC. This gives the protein CASSQERGRSKETQYF.

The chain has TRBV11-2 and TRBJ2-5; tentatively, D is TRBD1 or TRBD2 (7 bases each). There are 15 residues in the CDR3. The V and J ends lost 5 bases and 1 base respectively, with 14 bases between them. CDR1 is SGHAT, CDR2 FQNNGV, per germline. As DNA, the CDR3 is TGTGCCAGCAGCGAGGGGGCTAGCGGCCAAGAGACCCAGTACTTC. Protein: CASSEGASGQETQYF.

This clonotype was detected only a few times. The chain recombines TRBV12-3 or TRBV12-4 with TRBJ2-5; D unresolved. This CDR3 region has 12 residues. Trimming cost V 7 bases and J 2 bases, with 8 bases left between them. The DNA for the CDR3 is TGTGCCAGCACCCAGACACAAGAGACCCAGTACTTC. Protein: CASTQTQETQYF.

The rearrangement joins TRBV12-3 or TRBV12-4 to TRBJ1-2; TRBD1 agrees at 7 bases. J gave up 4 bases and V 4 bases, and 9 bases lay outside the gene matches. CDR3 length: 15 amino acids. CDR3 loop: CASSSGGTVIYGYTF. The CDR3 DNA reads TGTGCCAGCAGTTCAGGGGGAACAGTGATCTATGGCTACACCTTC.